This TCR beta chain was sequenced in a study of PD-L1 blockade in urothelial cancer. About the research overall: A median about 140,000 T cells were found in blood samples.

Here immunoSEQ multiplex PCR was the method, and the copy in TCRdb shows in-frame clones only, minus some. The data contain approximately 100,000 clones, approximately 86% of them singletons. The length of the CDR3 is 13 residues. Germline CDR1 reads SGDLS; CDR2 reads YYNGEE. V dropped 1 base and J dropped 4 bases, with 8 bases sitting between them. This TCR came from a man aged 45 to 65 with urothelial cancer. The sample was PBMCs, taken around atezolizumab (anti-PD-L1) treatment. This chain connects TRBV9 to TRBJ1-2; D remains unclear. CDR3 loop: CASSVPVPYGYTF. The DNA for the CDR3 is TGTGCCAGCAGCGTACCGGTTCCCTATGGCTACACCTTC.